The source of this T cell receptor (beta chain) is a study of shared clonotypes between healthy human individuals. Study outcomes and limitations: A handful of donors showed sharing of about 4.7% of naive CD4 clonotypes.

The data were produced by immunoSEQ multiplex PCR, yet TCRdb's version contains in-frame clones alone and is incomplete. The table has some 300,000 clones, around 67% seen once; the top ten hold 8.5% to 12%. Concerning this clone: Antigen specificity is unknown.

Germline V gene sequence: CDR1 SGDLS, CDR2 YYNGEE. V lost 2 bases to trimming and J lost 5 bases, with 17 bases between them. This CDR3 has 16 residues. The chain is built from TRBV9 and TRBJ2-1; D is unclear. Material: memory CD4+ T cells sorted from blood. Subset meaning: CD45RA-negative fraction. The receptor was derived from a man aged 25-40 years in good health. CDR3 protein: CASSVIDGAGNNEQFF. The CDR3, as DNA: TGTGCCAGCAGCGTGATAGACGGAGCAGGTAACAATGAGCAGTTCTTC.